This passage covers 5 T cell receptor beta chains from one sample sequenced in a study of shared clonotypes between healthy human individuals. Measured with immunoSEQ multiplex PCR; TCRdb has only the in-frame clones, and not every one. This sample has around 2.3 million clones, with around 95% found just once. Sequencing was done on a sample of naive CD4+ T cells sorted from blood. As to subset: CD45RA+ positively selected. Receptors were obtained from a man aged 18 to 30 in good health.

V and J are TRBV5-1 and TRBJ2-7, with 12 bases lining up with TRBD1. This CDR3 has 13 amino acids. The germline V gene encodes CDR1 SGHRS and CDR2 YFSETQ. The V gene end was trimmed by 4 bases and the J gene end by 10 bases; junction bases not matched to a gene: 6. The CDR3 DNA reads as TGCGCCAGCAGCGTTGGGACAGGGGGCGATCAGTACTTC. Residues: CASSVGTGGDQYF.

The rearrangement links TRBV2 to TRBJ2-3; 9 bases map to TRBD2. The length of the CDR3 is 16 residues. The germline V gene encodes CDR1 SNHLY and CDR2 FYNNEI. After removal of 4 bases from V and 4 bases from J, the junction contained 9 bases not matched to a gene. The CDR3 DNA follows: TGTGCCAGCAGTGCAAACAGCGGGAGGAGGCCAGATACGCAGTATTTT. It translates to CASSANSGRRPDTQYF.

CDR3 protein: CASLDSSNEKLFF. The CDR3 coding sequence is TGTGCCAGCCTGGACAGTTCTAATGAAAAACTGTTTTTT. The chain carries TRBV28 and TRBJ1-4; a weak D match, TRBD1 (6 bases). The CDR3 has 13 residues. Germline lookup yields CDR1 MDHEN and CDR2 SYDVKM. The V and J ends lost 8 bases and 3 bases respectively, with 10 bases between them.

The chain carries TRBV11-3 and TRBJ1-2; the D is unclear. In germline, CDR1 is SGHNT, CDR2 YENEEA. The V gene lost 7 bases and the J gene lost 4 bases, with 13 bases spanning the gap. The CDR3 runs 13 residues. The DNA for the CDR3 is TGTGCCAGCACCACCGGGTTAACCTATGGCTACACCTTC. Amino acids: CASTTGLTYGYTF.

Here the CDR3 DNA reads TGCGCCAGCAGCAGCGGGGGGGCCCCAGATACGCAGTATTTT. This codes for CASSSGGAPDTQYF. This chain connects TRBV10-1 to TRBJ2-3; 10 bases line up with TRBD2. With V trimmed by 6 bases and J by 4 bases, 4 bases remained unmatched. The CDR3 has 14 residues. The germline CDR1 and CDR2 sequences are WNHNN and SYGVQD (reference sequence).